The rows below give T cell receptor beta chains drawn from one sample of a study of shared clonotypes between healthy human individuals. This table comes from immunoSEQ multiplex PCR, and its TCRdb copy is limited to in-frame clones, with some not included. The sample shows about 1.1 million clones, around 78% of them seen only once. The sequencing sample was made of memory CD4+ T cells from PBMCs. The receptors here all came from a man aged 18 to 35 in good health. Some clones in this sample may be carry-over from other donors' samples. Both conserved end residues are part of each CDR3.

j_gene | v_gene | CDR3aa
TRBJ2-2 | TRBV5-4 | CASSFAGPGTGELFF
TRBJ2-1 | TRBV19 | CASSTSGSFNEQFF
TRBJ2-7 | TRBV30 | CAWNPRGRGGYEQYF
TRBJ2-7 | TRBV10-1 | CASSVKKGLFYEQYF
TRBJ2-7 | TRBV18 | CASSPMGYEQYF
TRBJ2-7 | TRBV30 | CAWTLAGGTYEQYF
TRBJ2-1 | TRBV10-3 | CAIKAGLAGVDEQFF
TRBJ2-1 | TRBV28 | CASTRLTSGRAAEQFF
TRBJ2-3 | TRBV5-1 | CASSGSTDTQYF
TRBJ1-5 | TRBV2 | CASTQWVSNQPQHF
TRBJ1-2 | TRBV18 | CASSGGLYGYTF
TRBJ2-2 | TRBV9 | CASSDQTINTGELFF
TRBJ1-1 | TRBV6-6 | CASSRGANTEAFF
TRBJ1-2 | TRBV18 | CASSPPDRKGGYTF
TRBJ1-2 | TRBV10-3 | CAISESGGRGYTF
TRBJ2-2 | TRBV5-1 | CASRQGFGELFF
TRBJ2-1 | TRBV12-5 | CASVRAPKGEQFF
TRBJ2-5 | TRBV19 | CASSVGTSGMETQYF
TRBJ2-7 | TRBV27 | CASRIHGAGHYEQYF
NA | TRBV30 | CAWSVQLRGEQYF
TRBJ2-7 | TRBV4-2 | CASSRTGIYEQYF
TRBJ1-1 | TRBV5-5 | CASSRPASAEAFF
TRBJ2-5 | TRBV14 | CASSRLTGSLQETQYF
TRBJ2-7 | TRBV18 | CASSRLRTDYEQYF
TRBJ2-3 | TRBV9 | CASSVELTSGTDTQYF
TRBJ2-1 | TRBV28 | CASSPRTGGYNEQFF
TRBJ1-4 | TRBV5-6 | CASSFLQGGEKLFF
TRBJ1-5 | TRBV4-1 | CASSQDFQPRADQPQHF
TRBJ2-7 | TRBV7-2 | CASSSAGRGYEQYF
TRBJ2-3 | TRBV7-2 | CASGRDRFTDTQYF
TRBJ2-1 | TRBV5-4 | CASTLWASSSYNEQFF
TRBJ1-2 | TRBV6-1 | CASSVGLGGHRFGGYTF
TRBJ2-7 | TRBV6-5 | CASRVQGASYEQYF
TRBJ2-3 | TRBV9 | CASSRGPADTQYF
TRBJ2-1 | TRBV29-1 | CSVGGVRYNEQFF
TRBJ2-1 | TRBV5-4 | CASSFQGTYNEQFF
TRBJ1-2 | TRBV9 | CASSVGPVSGYTF
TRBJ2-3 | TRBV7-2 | CASSRQWTSGRAVGVDF
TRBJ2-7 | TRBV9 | CASSATGWPYEQYF
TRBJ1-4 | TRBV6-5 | CASSYSPGDEKLFF